These 18 T cell receptor beta chains originate from one sample sequenced in a study of graft-versus-host responses after intestinal transplantation. Assay used: immunoSEQ multiplex PCR; TCRdb lists only in-frame clones, some missing. The table has tens of thousands of clones, roughly 82% seen once. Their cognate antigens are unknown. This material consisted of unstimulated CD8+ T cells sorted from spleen or lymph node cells, taken before transplant. The receptors derive from a human donor who was the organ donor for an intestinal transplant.

This chain connects TRBV13 to TRBJ1-5; no definite D call. V was cut by 5 bases and J by 7 bases, with 12 bases left in between. Germline CDR1 is PRHDT and CDR2 is FYEKMQ (reference sequence). The CDR3 consists of 13 residues. CDR3 sequence: CASSPGVGQPQHF. The CDR3 region has the DNA TGTGCCAGCAGCCCAGGCGTCGGGCAGCCCCAGCATTTT.

This clone was detected only a few times. The CDR3 reads CASSAQVEADTQYF. The CDR3 region has the DNA TGTGCCAGCAGCGCCCAAGTTGAGGCAGATACGCAGTATTTT. The V call is TRBV9, the J call TRBJ2-3; D is undetermined. CDR3 length: 14 amino acids. Looked up from germline, CDR1 is SGDLS and CDR2 is YYNGEE. V lost 3 bases, J lost 4 bases, and 12 bases lay in between.

The chain couples TRBV5-1 to TRBJ1-1; 11 positions match TRBD1. The V gene's germline CDR1 is SGHRS and CDR2 YFSETQ. The CDR3 extends over 15 amino acids. V gave up 4 bases and J gave up 4 bases; unmatched junction bases: 6. CDR3 bases: TGCGCCAGCAGCCCGGGGACAGGGGGAAGCACTGAAGCTTTCTTT. Translating it yields CASSPGTGGSTEAFF.

The chain employs TRBV27 and TRBJ1-1; D is uncertain. The CDR3 is 13 amino acids. V was pared by 3 bases and J by 4 bases, with 9 bases between. Germline CDR1 MNHEY, CDR2 SMNVEV (reference sequence). CDR3 nucleotide sequence: TGTGCCAGCAGTTTTGCCGGAATCACTGAAGCTTTCTTT. This gives the protein CASSFAGITEAFF.

This rearrangement joins TRBV25-1 to TRBJ2-3; 10 bases align to TRBD1. With V trimmed by 2 bases and J by 4 bases, 0 bases remained unmatched. From germline, CDR1 is MGHDK and CDR2 SYGVNS. This CDR3 is 14 amino acids long. CDR3 region: CASSEGTGADTQYF. CDR3 DNA: TGTGCCAGCAGTGAAGGGACAGGGGCAGATACGCAGTATTTT.

The genes are TRBV25-1 and TRBJ1-2; 9 nucleotides line up with TRBD1. This CDR3 spans 13 amino acids. Trimming removed 7 bases from V and 8 bases from J; junction bases left unmatched: 8. Germline CDR1 and CDR2: MGHDK and SYGVNS. The CDR3 region is CASTTNRGLGYTF. CDR3 in DNA: TGTGCCAGCACCACCAACAGGGGGCTGGGCTACACCTTC.

This sequence joins TRBV7-9 and TRBJ1-2, with D unresolved. Germline V CDR1 and CDR2: SEHNR, FQNEAQ (reference sequence). The CDR3 consists of 13 residues. Trimming pared 3 bases from V and 4 bases from J, leaving 9 bases between. This CDR3 is CASSFGETYGYTF. The CDR3 DNA reads as TGTGCCAGCAGCTTCGGTGAGACCTATGGCTACACCTTC.

The chain joins TRBV2 to TRBJ1-3, with D uncertain. Trimming took 1 base from V and 0 from J, leaving 7 bases between them. Looked up from germline, CDR1 is SNHLY and CDR2 is FYNNEI. CDR3 length equals 15 residues. CDR3 loop: CASSEGRSSGNTIYF. In DNA form, the CDR3 reads TGTGCCAGCAGTGAAGGGCGGAGCTCTGGAAACACCATATATTTT.

This clone occurred a few times. The V call is TRBV6-1, the J call TRBJ1-2; TRBD1 matches 7 bases. The trim removed 2 bases at V and 4 bases at J, leaving 7 bases unmatched. There are 15 residues in the CDR3. CDR1 is MNHNS, CDR2 SASEGT, per germline. The chain's CDR3 is CASSEQGGEGYGYTF. The CDR3 DNA reads as TGTGCCAGCAGTGAACAGGGGGGGGAGGGCTATGGCTACACCTTC.

The V gene is TRBV30, the J gene TRBJ1-2; 7 nucleotides match TRBD1. Germline CDR1 reads GTSNPN; CDR2 reads SVGIG (reference sequence). V lost 4 bases to trimming and J lost 6 bases; unmatched junction nucleotides: 2. This CDR3 has 11 residues. CDR3 loop: CAWTGGDGYTF. Written as DNA, the CDR3 is TGTGCCTGGACAGGGGGGGATGGCTACACCTTC.

The rearrangement links TRBV19 to TRBJ1-1; 8 positions match TRBD1. V lost 6 bases and J lost 2; bases outside the gene matches: 8. From germline, CDR1 is LNHDA and CDR2 SQIVND (reference sequence). The CDR3 contains 15 residues. The CDR3 DNA follows: TGTGCCAGTAGCCTTGGACAGGGTTTAAACACTGAAGCTTTCTTT. Encoded protein: CASSLGQGLNTEAFF.

The chain uses TRBV11-2 and TRBJ2-7, with no clear D. The germline V gene has CDR1 SGHAT and CDR2 FQNNGV. The length of the CDR3 is 12 residues. The ends were cut back, 2 bases at V and 2 bases at J, with 4 bases in the middle. The CDR3 DNA reads as TGTGCCAGCAGCTTAAACCCCTACGAGCAGTACTTC. It specifies CASSLNPYEQYF.

The chain couples TRBV2 to TRBJ1-2; the D is unclear. This CDR3 is built from 13 residues. Trimming stripped 6 bases from V and 0 bases from J, with 8 bases between. The germline V gene encodes CDR1 SNHLY and CDR2 FYNNEI. Here the CDR3 reads CASRDGTNYGYTF. CDR3 nucleotides: TGTGCCAGCAGGGACGGAACTAACTATGGCTACACCTTC. The full variable domain, completed using reference TRBV2 and TRBJ1-2, is EPEVTQTPSHQVTQMGQEVILRCVPISNHLYFYWYRQILGQKVEFLVSFYNNEISEKSEIFDDQFSVERPDGSNFTLKIRSTKLEDSAMYFCASRDGTNYGYTFGSGTRLTVV.

This clone was picked up a small number of times. The gene calls are TRBV23-1 and TRBJ2-7, with 8 bases matching TRBD1. TRBV23-1 is an ORF, with its function uncertain. J gave up 5 bases and V 4 bases, and 7 bases lay outside the gene matches. The CDR3 runs to 14 residues. The CDR3 DNA is TGCGCCAGCAGTCCTGGCAGGGGGCGAAACGAGCAGTACTTC. It is translated as CASSPGRGRNEQYF.

This clone was seen a few times. In DNA, the CDR3 is TGTGCCAGTAGTAGCGGGAACACTGAAGCTTTCTTT. Translated: CASSSGNTEAFF. The V gene is TRBV19, the J gene TRBJ1-1; D remains ambiguous. CDR3 length equals 12 residues. With 4 bases removed from V and 1 base from J, the gap between germline ends came to 4 bases. Germline V gene lookup returns CDR1 LNHDA and CDR2 SQIVND (reference sequence).

This rearrangement joins TRBV4-1 to TRBJ2-5; TRBD2 matches at 7 bases. Losses at the gene ends were 1 base for V and 5 bases for J; bases not matched to a gene: 7. The CDR3 length is 15 residues. CDR1 MGHRA and CDR2 YSYEKL come from the germline V gene. CDR3 sequence reads: CASSQAERTSETQYF. The CDR3 nucleotides are TGCGCCAGCAGCCAAGCGGAAAGGACTAGTGAGACCCAGTACTTC.

This clone has only one observation. J is TRBJ2-3 and V is TRBV14; TRBD2 aligns across 9 bases. Germline CDR1 and CDR2: SGHDN and FVKESK. The V and J ends lost 1 base and 3 bases, in that order; junction bases with no gene match: 14. The CDR3 has 19 amino acids. The CDR3 reads CASSQGRAVAGEGTDTQYF. The CDR3 nucleotides read TGTGCCAGCAGCCAAGGGCGGGCGGTAGCGGGAGAGGGGACAGATACGCAGTATTTT.

Concerning this clone: Germline and junction disagree at one end, which may indicate a read error. The chain couples TRBV5-8 to TRBJ2-7; D unresolved. Germline loops: CDR1 SGHTS, CDR2 YDEGEE. The CDR3 has 12 residues. CDR3 nucleotides: TGTGCCAGCAGCTTCGGACGGCGGTCCACGGACTTC. It codes for CASSFGRRSTDF.